The 32 T cell receptor beta chains below were found in one sample sequenced in a study of T cell repertoires in cytomegalovirus infection. Their target antigens are unknown. TCRdb re-analysed the reads in MiXCR, keeping a single row per CDR3 protein. The table has a few hundred thousand distinct CDR3 sequences, roughly 25% seen once. Specimen: cultured PBMCs, collected from culture after CMV antigen stimulation. The source of these receptors is a human donor in good health (CMV status not recorded). Some clones in this sample may be carry-over from other donors' samples.

The V call is TRBV28, the J call TRBJ2-5; 13 positions agree with TRBD2. V dropped 7 bases and J dropped 3; count of bases not matched to a gene: 2. Germline loops: CDR1 MDHEN, CDR2 SYDVKM. The CDR3 sequence is 14 residues long. CDR3 residues: CASNGLAGEETQYF. The CDR3 nucleotides read TGTGCCAGCAACGGACTAGCGGGAGAAGAGACCCAGTACTTC.

This clonotype was counted many times. The gene calls are TRBV7-3 and TRBJ2-3; D not certain. Germline CDR1 SGHTA, CDR2 FQGTGA. V was shortened by 2 bases and J by 7 bases, with 4 bases between the two germline ends. This CDR3 is 11 amino acids long. CDR3 in DNA: TGTGCCAGCAGCTTAGACAATACGCAGTATTTT. It codes for CASSLDNTQYF.

This chain connects TRBV9 to TRBJ2-5; D is uncertain. Germline V gene lookup returns CDR1 SGDLS and CDR2 YYNGEE. The V end lost 4 bases, the J end lost 0 bases, and 10 bases lay between the germline ends. The CDR3 sequence is 14 residues long. The CDR3, as DNA: TGTGCCAGCAGCCCTCAATTGTACCAAGAGACCCAGTACTTC. Protein: CASSPQLYQETQYF.

The sample holds many counts of this clonotype. This chain links TRBV19 with TRBJ2-7, with D possibly called TRBD1 or TRBD2 (6 bases each). V lost 2 bases and J lost 0, with 11 bases in between. The germline V gene has CDR1 LNHDA and CDR2 SQIVND (reference sequence). The CDR3 runs 15 residues. The CDR3 here is CASSIWGASSYEQYF. The CDR3 bases are TGTGCCAGTAGTATATGGGGGGCCAGCTCCTACGAGCAGTACTTC.

This clonotype was detected only a few times. The chain has TRBV20-1 and TRBJ2-3; unclear D gene. Germline CDR1 and CDR2: DFQATT and SNEGSKA (reference sequence). Trimming took 3 bases from V and 0 from J, leaving 10 bases between them. This CDR3 has 14 amino acids. The CDR3 is CSARYALSTDTQYF. CDR3 bases: TGCAGTGCTAGGTATGCACTTAGCACAGATACGCAGTATTTT.

The table lists this clonotype with a few counts. The J gene is TRBJ2-1, the V gene TRBV7-9, with 10 bases identical to TRBD1. Germline CDR1 is SEHNR and CDR2 is FQNEAQ (reference sequence). This CDR3 contains 15 residues. Losses at the gene ends were 6 bases for V and 2 bases for J; bases not matched to a gene: 4. The CDR3 region has the DNA TGTGCCAGCAGGGCCGGGACAGGGGCCTACAATGAGCAGTTCTTC. Translated: CASRAGTGAYNEQFF.

V is TRBV7-9 and J is TRBJ2-7; the match to TRBD2 covers 12 bases. CDR1 and CDR2 from the germline V gene are SEHNR and FQNEAQ (reference sequence). The CDR3 contains 14 residues. V was clipped by 5 bases and J by 3 bases; unmatched bases: 2. Here the CDR3 reads CASSRTSGIYEQYF. The CDR3 DNA is TGTGCCAGCAGCCGGACTAGCGGGATCTACGAGCAGTACTTC.

This clonotype was seen only a few times. The chain couples TRBV4-1 to TRBJ1-4; D unresolved. Germline CDR1 MGHRA, CDR2 YSYEKL. The CDR3 consists of 16 residues. The V end lost 0 bases, the J end lost 0 bases, and 8 bases lay between the germline ends. The CDR3 nucleotides read TGCGCCAGCAGCCAAGATCTTGATGCAACTAATGAAAAACTGTTTTTT. Its protein is CASSQDLDATNEKLFF.

The chain is built from TRBV7-8 and TRBJ2-1; 9 bases align to TRBD2. CDR1 is SGHVS, CDR2 FQNEAQ, per germline. CDR3 length equals 15 residues. Losses at the gene ends were 3 bases for V and 7 bases for J; bases not matched to a gene: 7. This CDR3 reads CASSLVAGVMNEQFF. CDR3 nucleotide sequence: TGTGCCAGCAGCTTGGTAGCGGGAGTTATGAATGAGCAGTTCTTC.

At least ten counts were recorded for this clonotype. The chain combines TRBV7-8 with TRBJ2-3; D is undetermined. Germline V gives CDR1 SGHVS, CDR2 FQNEAQ. This CDR3 spans 15 amino acids. V lost 1 base and J lost 1, with 9 bases in between. CDR3 region: CASSLGGLGTDTQYF. The DNA for the CDR3 is TGTGCCAGCAGCTTAGGGGGTCTCGGCACAGATACGCAGTATTTT.

The chain links TRBV29-1 to TRBJ2-7; 7 bases match TRBD1. The ends lost 4 bases at V and 3 bases at J; junction bases unmatched: 0. The CDR3 totals 11 residues. Germline-derived CDR1 and CDR2 are SQVTM and ANQGSEA. CDR3 in DNA: TGCAGCGTTGGGGACAGCTACGAGCAGTACGTC. It translates to CSVGDSYEQYV.

The chain employs TRBV9 and TRBJ2-3, with D perhaps TRBD2 (5 bases). Deletions cut 4 bases from V and 5 bases from J, with 11 bases between. There are 13 residues in the CDR3. CDR1 SGDLS and CDR2 YYNGEE come from the germline V gene. CDR3: CASSIWSGDTQYF. The CDR3, as DNA: TGTGCCAGCAGCATCTGGAGCGGAGATACGCAGTATTTT.

The rearrangement uses TRBV7-3 and TRBJ2-3, with 8 nucleotides matching TRBD2. From germline, CDR1 is SGHTA and CDR2 FQGTGA. The trim removed 1 base at V and 0 bases at J, leaving 9 bases unmatched. The CDR3 runs 18 residues. The CDR3 DNA sequence: TGTGCCAGCAGCTTAATCGCGGGAGGACACACTAGCACAGATACGCAGTATTTT. This translates into CASSLIAGGHTSTDTQYF. Using reference TRBV7-3 and TRBJ2-3 for the parts outside the CDR3, the full variable domain is GAGVSQTPSNKVTEKGKYVELRCDPISGHTALYWYRQSLGQGPEFLIYFQGTGAADDSGLPNDRFFAVRPEGSVSTLKIQRTERGDSAVYLCASSLIAGGHTSTDTQYFGPGTRLTVL.

In its sample, this clonotype was seen a few times. The CDR3 DNA sequence: TGCGCCAGCCGGACCCCCTCGACCCCGCGGCTGGGAGATAAGGCAGATACGCAGTATTTT. Protein product: CASRTPSTPRLGDKADTQYF. The V and J genes are TRBV5-1 and TRBJ2-3; TRBD2 is a possible D gene (5 bases). The germline V and J ends were trimmed by 7 bases and 4 bases, with 34 bases remaining between them. Germline CDR1 and CDR2: SGHRS and YFSETQ. This CDR3 spans 20 amino acids.

The V call is TRBV7-2, the J call TRBJ2-1; 13 bases line up with TRBD2. J lost 8 bases, V lost 5 bases, and 9 bases had no gene match. The germline gives CDR1 SGHTA, CDR2 FQGNSA. This CDR3 comprises 16 residues. The DNA of the CDR3 is TGTGCCAGCAGCCTTCAGGGACTAGCGGGAATGGATGAGCAGTTCTTC. Its translation is CASSLQGLAGMDEQFF.

The V call is TRBV6-1, the J call TRBJ2-1, with D tentatively TRBD2 (6 bases). CDR1 is MNHNS and CDR2 is SASEGT in the germline V gene. V lost 5 bases, J lost 6 bases, and 14 bases lay in between. This CDR3 is 14 amino acids long. CDR3 in DNA: TGTGCCAGCAGTTTCGGCGGGGCGGTCAATGAGCAGTTCTTC. Translating gives CASSFGGAVNEQFF.

The table lists this clonotype with many counts. The chain links TRBV7-2 to TRBJ1-1; D possibly corresponds to TRBD1 (5 bases). The V gene's germline CDR1 is SGHTA and CDR2 FQGNSA. This CDR3 comprises 16 residues. Trimming stripped 1 base from V and 4 bases from J, with 16 bases between. CDR3 nucleotides: TGTGCCAGCAGCTTAGTGTCGGCAGGGTTAGGCACTGAAGCTTTCTTT. Its protein product is CASSLVSAGLGTEAFF.

This clonotype was found many times. The chain recombines TRBV7-2 with TRBJ2-7; D is possibly TRBD1 (5 bases). The CDR3 is 16 amino acids. Germline CDR1 is SGHTA and CDR2 is FQGNSA. The germline V and J ends were trimmed by 5 bases and 2 bases, with 19 bases remaining between them. In DNA form, the CDR3 reads TGTGCCAGCAGCCCGCGCACAGGCTCCGACACCTACGAGCAGTACTTC. It yields the protein CASSPRTGSDTYEQYF.

This clonotype turned up a few times. The chain employs TRBV4-1 and TRBJ2-1, with 10 nucleotides matching TRBD1. CDR3 length equals 18 residues. The V gene end was trimmed by 4 bases and the J gene end by 2 bases; junction bases not matched to a gene: 11. Germline-derived CDR1 and CDR2 are MGHRA and YSYEKL. DNA for the CDR3: TGCGCCAGCAGCCCCGGACCGGACAGGGGGGACACCTACAATGAGCAGTTCTTC. Translating gives CASSPGPDRGDTYNEQFF.

This clonotype appeared many times. The rearrangement joins TRBV7-2 to TRBJ2-7; no definite D call. V was pared by 5 bases and J by 2 bases, with 16 bases between. The germline gives CDR1 SGHTA, CDR2 FQGNSA. This CDR3 has 15 residues. The CDR3 loop reads CASSPMRTATYEQYF. DNA for the CDR3: TGTGCCAGCAGCCCCATGAGGACGGCAACCTACGAGCAGTACTTC.

The chain employs TRBV20-1 and TRBJ1-2; D might be TRBD1 (5 bases). The CDR3 spans 12 residues. Germline V gene data show CDR1 as DFQATT and CDR2 as SNEGSKA (reference sequence). Trimming stripped 3 bases from V and 4 bases from J, with 9 bases between. CDR3 coding DNA: TGCAGTGCTAGGGACGGGGCCTATGGCTACACCTTC. It codes for CSARDGAYGYTF.

This sequence joins TRBV20-1 and TRBJ2-5; TRBD2 might be the D (6 bases). Germline values: CDR1 DFQATT, CDR2 SNEGSKA (reference sequence). V was pared by 6 bases and J by 3 bases, with 17 bases between. This CDR3 has 14 amino acids. The CDR3 sequence is CSATSGEIKETQYF. In DNA form, the CDR3 reads TGCAGTGCCACCTCGGGGGAGATTAAAGAGACCCAGTACTTC.

This chain joins TRBV6-5 and TRBJ1-2, with D maybe TRBD1 (5 bases). Germline CDR1 and CDR2: MNHEY and SVGAGI. V shed 4 bases and J shed 8 bases, with 20 bases lying between them. The CDR3 is 15 residues long. The CDR3 nucleotides are TGTGCCAGCAGTTCGTTCGACGGGACGCTTGAGGGCTACACCTTC. Protein product: CASSSFDGTLEGYTF.

This clonotype was recorded a few times. V is TRBV6-6 and J is TRBJ1-1; TRBD1 might be the D (6 bases). V was shortened by 5 bases and J by 8 bases, with 18 bases between the two germline ends. CDR3 length: 14 residues. Germline V gene data show CDR1 as MNHNY and CDR2 as SVGAGI (reference sequence). In nucleotides, the CDR3 is TGTGCCAGCAGTAACCGGGCCTCGGGGGCCGAAGCTTTCTTT. Translation gives CASSNRASGAEAFF.

The rearrangement links TRBV11-2 to TRBJ1-4, with 7 bases matching TRBD1. The germline gives CDR1 SGHAT, CDR2 FQNNGV. The CDR3 is made up of 16 amino acids. V trimming: 2 bases; J trimming: 8 bases; junction bases outside the gene matches: 11. CDR3 amino acids: CASSLRVGQGGEKLFF. The CDR3 DNA is TGTGCCAGCAGCTTAAGGGTGGGGCAGGGGGGCGAAAAACTGTTTTTT.

V gene TRBV6-6 combines with J gene TRBJ1-2; 8 nucleotides agree with TRBD1. The trim removed 5 bases at V and 7 bases at J, leaving 3 bases unmatched. CDR3 size: 12 residues. The germline gives CDR1 MNHNY, CDR2 SVGAGI (reference sequence). The DNA of the CDR3 is TGTGCCAGCAGTCGACAGGGGCCTGGCTACACCTTC. Protein sequence: CASSRQGPGYTF.

There are a few counts of this clonotype. The gene calls are TRBV28 and TRBJ2-1; no firm D call. V lost 5 bases to trimming and J lost 0 bases, with 11 bases between them. The CDR3 runs 15 residues. CDR1 is MDHEN, CDR2 SYDVKM, per germline. CDR3 amino acids: CASSTLASSYNEQFF. DNA for the CDR3: TGTGCCAGCAGTACTCTGGCTAGCTCCTACAATGAGCAGTTCTTC.

V usage is TRBV7-2 and J usage is TRBJ1-2; a possible D gene is TRBD1 (6 bases). In germline, CDR1 is SGHTA, CDR2 FQGNSA. CDR3 length equals 15 residues. The V end lost 6 bases, the J end lost 7 bases, and 21 bases lay between the germline ends. The DNA for the CDR3 is TGTGCCAGCAGTTTAATACAGGGCTTTTCGTCTGGCTACACCTTC. This sequence encodes CASSLIQGFSSGYTF.

This clonotype was seen a handful of times. The chain is built from TRBV6-2 or TRBV6-3 and TRBJ2-7; D is possibly TRBD1 (5 bases). The germline CDR1 and CDR2 sequences are MNHEY and SVGEGT. The CDR3 has 11 amino acids. The V gene lost 5 bases and the J gene lost 6 bases, with 8 bases spanning the gap. The CDR3 reads CASSQGSEQYV. The CDR3 DNA follows: TGTGCCAGCAGTCAGGGTAGCGAGCAGTACGTC.

This clonotype has a count of ten or more. V and J are TRBV7-2 and TRBJ2-1, with D tentatively TRBD2 (5 bases). CDR1 is SGHTA and CDR2 is FQGNSA in the germline V gene. V shed 6 bases and J shed 0 bases, with 9 bases lying between them. The CDR3 consists of 14 residues. The CDR3 DNA reads TGTGCCAGCAGGCCGGGGAGCTCCTACAATGAGCAGTTCTTC. Translated, it gives CASRPGSSYNEQFF. The full variable domain, completed using reference TRBV7-2 and TRBJ2-1, is GAGVSQSPSNKVTEKGKDVELRCDPISGHTALYWYRQSLGQGLEFLIYFQGNSAPDKSGLPSDRFSAERTGGSVSTLTIQRTQQEDSAVYLCASRPGSSYNEQFFGPGTRLTVL.

A few counts support this clonotype. V and J are TRBV19 and TRBJ1-2, with D maybe TRBD1 (5 bases). The V gene's germline CDR1 is LNHDA and CDR2 SQIVND (reference sequence). The CDR3 has 13 residues. V lost 5 bases, J lost 8 bases, and 15 bases lay in between. The CDR3 bases are TGTGCCAGTAGTTCCAGGACAACGGGGGGCTACACCTTC. It is translated as CASSSRTTGGYTF.

V and J are TRBV6-6 and TRBJ1-5; D not certain. There are 12 residues in the CDR3. CDR1 is MNHNY, CDR2 SVGAGI, per germline (reference sequence). V gave up 10 bases and J gave up 4 bases, with 11 bases separating them. The CDR3 bases are TGTGCCACGTGCGTAAGGAATCAGCCCCAGCATTTT. It is translated as CATCVRNQPQHF.